This T cell receptor (beta chain) emerged from a study of blood T cell repertoires in COVID-19. Overall study: The United States, Italy and Spain provided the acute and convalescent COVID-19 samples. The cDNA or gDNA used as material had been derived from T cells, B-cell-depleted T cells, or PBMCs.

This CDR3 is built from 15 residues. V shed 1 base and J shed 5 bases, with 11 bases lying between them. The germline V gene has CDR1 SGHAT and CDR2 FQNNGV. Original methodology: By means of reference gene primer amplification, nucleated cell counts were estimated. Using immunoSEQ multiplex PCR, the repertoire was profiled, and TCRdb retains in-frame clones only, with some absent. That table is the source of V, J and clone size, and D and trimming were worked out from the DNA. In the table there are roughly 91,000 clones, around four fifths of which are singletons. Specimen: peripheral blood. The sequence was obtained from an older man with acute or convalescent COVID-19. The rearrangement links TRBV11-2 to TRBJ2-2, with D perhaps TRBD1 (5 bases). The CDR3 DNA sequence: TGTGCCAGCAGCTTAGTGGCCAGGGTAACCGGGGAGCTGTTTTTT. Translated, it gives CASSLVARVTGELFF.